The rows below give T cell receptor beta chains drawn from one sample of a study of T-cell reconstitution after alpha-beta-depleted transplantation in children. A single record per CDR3 protein comes from TCRdb applying MiXCR to the PCR reads. The sample lists 330,000 or so distinct CDR3 sequences; 10% were seen once. The source material was PBMCs, sampled before TCRalphabeta/CD19-depleted stem cell transplant. The receptors stem from a boy under two years old with acute myeloid leukemia, due to receive a stem cell transplant. Each CDR3 is given with its conserved first and last residue. Fields, in order: clone size, V gene, J gene, D gene, CDR3 length, CDR3 DNA, CDR3 protein. A D gene is named only where the DNA matches it firmly. Only part of the rows carry a size: once, few, many, or a class if the clone is expanded.

clone_size: many
v_call: TRBV2
j_call: TRBJ1-2
d_call: -
cdr3_length: 14
cdr3_nt: TGTGCCAGCAGGAGAAACAGGGATGAGGATGGCTACACCTTC
cdr3_aa: CASRRNRDEDGYTF

clone_size: -
v_call: TRBV11-2
j_call: TRBJ1-5
d_call: TRBD1
cdr3_length: 15
cdr3_nt: TGTGCCAGCAGCTTCGGGACAGATAGCAATCAGCCCCAGCATTTT
cdr3_aa: CASSFGTDSNQPQHF

clone_size: many
v_call: TRBV3-1
j_call: TRBJ2-2
d_call: TRBD2
cdr3_length: 16
cdr3_nt: TGTGCCAGCAGTCTGAGACTAGCGGGAGCGACCGGGGAGCTGTTTTTT
cdr3_aa: CASSLRLAGATGELFF

clone_size: -
v_call: TRBV4-2
j_call: TRBJ2-7
d_call: -
cdr3_length: 17
cdr3_nt: TGTGCCAGCAGCCAAGTAAAGATGGCGATGAGCTCCTACGAGCAGTACTTC
cdr3_aa: CASSQVKMAMSSYEQYF

clone_size: few
v_call: TRBV6-4
j_call: TRBJ2-2
d_call: TRBD1
cdr3_length: 15
cdr3_nt: TGTGCCAGCAGCGACAACAGGGGGCGCACCGGGGAGCTGTTTTTT
cdr3_aa: CASSDNRGRTGELFF

clone_size: -
v_call: TRBV29-1
j_call: TRBJ2-7
d_call: TRBD2
cdr3_length: 15
cdr3_nt: TGCAGCGTTAAGGGTGCGGGAGGCCATTCCTACGAGCAGTACTTC
cdr3_aa: CSVKGAGGHSYEQYF

clone_size: many
v_call: TRBV20-1
j_call: TRBJ1-1
d_call: -
cdr3_length: 15
cdr3_nt: TGCAGTGCTAGTGCCCTTTTGGAGATGAACACTGAAGCTTTCTTT
cdr3_aa: CSASALLEMNTEAFF

clone_size: many
v_call: TRBV5-1
j_call: TRBJ1-5
d_call: TRBD1
cdr3_length: 15
cdr3_nt: TGCGCCAGCAGCCGGACAGGGGGCAAAGGGAAGCCCCAGCATTTT
cdr3_aa: CASSRTGGKGKPQHF

clone_size: many
v_call: TRBV5-1
j_call: TRBJ2-3
d_call: TRBD1
cdr3_length: 14
cdr3_nt: TGCGCCAGCTACCGGGACAGGGACACAGATACGCAGTATTTT
cdr3_aa: CASYRDRDTDTQYF

clone_size: many
v_call: TRBV4-3
j_call: TRBJ2-1
d_call: TRBD1
cdr3_length: 14
cdr3_nt: TGCGCCAGCAGCCACCCGGGACAGGGCGATGAGCAGTTCTTC
cdr3_aa: CASSHPGQGDEQFF

clone_size: many
v_call: TRBV24-1
j_call: TRBJ2-1
d_call: TRBD1
cdr3_length: 15
cdr3_nt: TGTGCCACCAGTGATCCCCGACAGGGGGCTAATGAGCAGTTCTTC
cdr3_aa: CATSDPRQGANEQFF

clone_size: many
v_call: TRBV28
j_call: TRBJ1-5
d_call: TRBD1
cdr3_length: 15
cdr3_nt: TGTGCCAGCAGTTTGCCAGGGGGAAGCAATCAGCCCCAGCATTTT
cdr3_aa: CASSLPGGSNQPQHF

clone_size: many
v_call: TRBV20-1
j_call: TRBJ1-6
d_call: -
cdr3_length: 12
cdr3_nt: TGCAGTGCTCCCCGGGGGAATTCACCCCTCCACTTT
cdr3_aa: CSAPRGNSPLHF

clone_size: few
v_call: TRBV11-3
j_call: TRBJ2-4
d_call: -
cdr3_length: 12
cdr3_nt: TGTGCCAGCAGCGGGGGCAGAGGCATTCAGTACTTC
cdr3_aa: CASSGGRGIQYF

clone_size: many
v_call: TRBV4-3
j_call: TRBJ2-1
d_call: TRBD2
cdr3_length: 17
cdr3_nt: TGCGCCAGCAGCCAAGGATACCTAGCGGGAGGGAACAATGAGCAGTTCTTC
cdr3_aa: CASSQGYLAGGNNEQFF

clone_size: few
v_call: TRBV6-1
j_call: TRBJ2-4
d_call: TRBD1
cdr3_length: 18
cdr3_nt: TGTGCCAGCAGCCCGGGACAGGGGGTACCTCTAACCAAAAACATTCAGTACTTC
cdr3_aa: CASSPGQGVPLTKNIQYF

clone_size: many
v_call: TRBV6-5
j_call: TRBJ2-3
d_call: -
cdr3_length: 14
cdr3_nt: TGTGCCAGCAGTTACCCGGACGGCACAGATACGCAGTATTTT
cdr3_aa: CASSYPDGTDTQYF

clone_size: many
v_call: TRBV28
j_call: TRBJ2-7
d_call: TRBD2
cdr3_length: 16
cdr3_nt: TGTGCCAGCAGTGCCGGGACTAGCGGGATCACCTACGAGCAGTACTTC
cdr3_aa: CASSAGTSGITYEQYF

clone_size: many
v_call: TRBV5-1
j_call: TRBJ1-6
d_call: -
cdr3_length: 16
cdr3_nt: TGCGCCAGCAGCTTTGCTGGGGAGGGAAACCATTCACCCCTCCACTTT
cdr3_aa: CASSFAGEGNHSPLHF

clone_size: many
v_call: TRBV3-1
j_call: TRBJ2-1
d_call: TRBD2
cdr3_length: 17
cdr3_nt: TGTGCCAGCAGCCAAGCCCCCGGGACTAGCGGCTACAATGAGCAGTTCTTC
cdr3_aa: CASSQAPGTSGYNEQFF

clone_size: many
v_call: TRBV4-2
j_call: TRBJ2-7
d_call: -
cdr3_length: 18
cdr3_nt: TGTGCCAGCAGCCAAGAGGCTCTGGCTGGGTCCTCCTCCTACGAGCAGTACTTC
cdr3_aa: CASSQEALAGSSSYEQYF

clone_size: few
v_call: TRBV20-1
j_call: TRBJ2-3
d_call: TRBD2
cdr3_length: 17
cdr3_nt: TGCAGTGCTAGACCCTTCGGACTAGCGGTTTTCACAGATACGCAGTATTTT
cdr3_aa: CSARPFGLAVFTDTQYF

clone_size: many
v_call: TRBV5-5
j_call: TRBJ2-1
d_call: -
cdr3_length: 14
cdr3_nt: TGTGCCAGCAGCTTACCCATAAGCGGGAATGAGCAGTTCTTC
cdr3_aa: CASSLPISGNEQFF

clone_size: many
v_call: TRBV6-1
j_call: TRBJ2-4
d_call: TRBD1
cdr3_length: 16
cdr3_nt: TGTGCCAGCAGTACCCGGACAGGTTTAGCCAAAAACATTCAGTACTTC
cdr3_aa: CASSTRTGLAKNIQYF

clone_size: many
v_call: TRBV7-9
j_call: TRBJ2-2
d_call: TRBD1
cdr3_length: 17
cdr3_nt: TGTGCCAGCAGCATGGACAGGGGGCTCTCGAACACCGGGGAGCTGTTTTTT
cdr3_aa: CASSMDRGLSNTGELFF

clone_size: few
v_call: TRBV11-2
j_call: TRBJ2-7
d_call: -
cdr3_length: 16
cdr3_nt: TGTGCCAGCAGCCGGAAATGGCGGAACCCAACCTACGAGCAGTACTTC
cdr3_aa: CASSRKWRNPTYEQYF

clone_size: -
v_call: TRBV10-3
j_call: TRBJ2-7
d_call: TRBD1
cdr3_length: 15
cdr3_nt: TGTGCCATCAGTGAGCCCGGGACAGGGGGCTACGAGCAGTACTTC
cdr3_aa: CAISEPGTGGYEQYF

clone_size: many
v_call: TRBV12-3/TRBV12-4
j_call: TRBJ2-5
d_call: -
cdr3_length: 13
cdr3_nt: TGTGCCAGCAGTTTAGCGGACAGAGAGACCCAGTACTTC
cdr3_aa: CASSLADRETQYF

clone_size: -
v_call: TRBV27
j_call: TRBJ2-1
d_call: -
cdr3_length: 16
cdr3_nt: TGTGCCAGCAGTTTATCCAATTGGGACGGCTACAATGAGCAGTTCTTC
cdr3_aa: CASSLSNWDGYNEQFF

clone_size: many
v_call: TRBV20-1
j_call: TRBJ2-7
d_call: -
cdr3_length: 12
cdr3_nt: TGCAGTGCTACGGACGTCGGCTACGAGCAGTACTTC
cdr3_aa: CSATDVGYEQYF

clone_size: many
v_call: TRBV18
j_call: TRBJ1-4
d_call: -
cdr3_length: 13
cdr3_nt: TGTGCCAGCTCACCACGGGAGAATGAAAAACTGTTTTTT
cdr3_aa: CASSPRENEKLFF

clone_size: many
v_call: TRBV6-5
j_call: TRBJ1-1
d_call: -
cdr3_length: 11
cdr3_nt: TGTGCCAGCACCTATGGGGGAGAAGCTTTCTTT
cdr3_aa: CASTYGGEAFF

clone_size: -
v_call: TRBV11-2
j_call: TRBJ2-1
d_call: TRBD1
cdr3_length: 17
cdr3_nt: TGTGCCAGCAGCTTAGGGAAAGGGACAGTTACCCTCAATGAGCAGTTCTTC
cdr3_aa: CASSLGKGTVTLNEQFF

clone_size: many
v_call: TRBV29-1
j_call: TRBJ2-7
d_call: -
cdr3_length: 11
cdr3_nt: TGCAGCGTCTCAGGGGACTACGAGCAGTACTTC
cdr3_aa: CSVSGDYEQYF

clone_size: few
v_call: TRBV12-3/TRBV12-4
j_call: TRBJ1-2
d_call: TRBD1
cdr3_length: 14
cdr3_nt: TGTGCCAGCGGAGACAGGGTTATGAACTATGGCTACACCTTC
cdr3_aa: CASGDRVMNYGYTF

clone_size: -
v_call: TRBV5-1
j_call: TRBJ2-1
d_call: -
cdr3_length: 17
cdr3_nt: TGCGCCAGCAGCTTGGCCCCAGCGGGCGATCCGTACAATGAGCAGTTCTTC
cdr3_aa: CASSLAPAGDPYNEQFF

clone_size: many
v_call: TRBV7-2
j_call: TRBJ2-4
d_call: -
cdr3_length: 12
cdr3_nt: TGTGCCAGCAGCGAAACGATAAACATTCAGTACTTC
cdr3_aa: CASSETINIQYF

clone_size: many
v_call: TRBV11-2
j_call: TRBJ2-5
d_call: TRBD1
cdr3_length: 17
cdr3_nt: TGTGCCAGCAGCTCTAGAGGACAGGGGGCTCCCCGGGGGACCCAGTACTTC
cdr3_aa: CASSSRGQGAPRGTQYF

clone_size: many
v_call: TRBV20-1
j_call: TRBJ2-5
d_call: -
cdr3_length: 12
cdr3_nt: TGCAGTGCTATACTAGCCCGTGAGACCCAGTACTTC
cdr3_aa: CSAILARETQYF

clone_size: -
v_call: TRBV4-1
j_call: TRBJ2-1
d_call: -
cdr3_length: 18
cdr3_nt: TGCGCCAGCAGCCAAGATAAACCAGCGTTAAGATGGAACAATGAGCAGTTCTTC
cdr3_aa: CASSQDKPALRWNNEQFF